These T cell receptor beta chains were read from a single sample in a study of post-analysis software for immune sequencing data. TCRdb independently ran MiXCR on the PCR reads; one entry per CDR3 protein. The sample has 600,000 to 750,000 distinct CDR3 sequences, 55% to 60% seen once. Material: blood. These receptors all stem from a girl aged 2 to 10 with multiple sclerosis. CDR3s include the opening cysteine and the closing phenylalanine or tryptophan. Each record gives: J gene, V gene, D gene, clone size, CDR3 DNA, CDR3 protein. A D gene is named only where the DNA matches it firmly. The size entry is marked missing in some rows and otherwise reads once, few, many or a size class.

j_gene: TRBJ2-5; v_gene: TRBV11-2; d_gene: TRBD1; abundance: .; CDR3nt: TGTGCCAGCAGCTCTTTAGACAGGGTAATTGGAGAGACCCAGTACTTC; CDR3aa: CASSSLDRVIGETQYF
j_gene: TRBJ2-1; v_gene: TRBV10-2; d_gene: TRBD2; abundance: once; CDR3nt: TGCGCCAGCAGCTTTTCGGTAGCGGGGGGGAGCTCCTACAATGAGCAGTTCTTC; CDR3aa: CASSFSVAGGSSYNEQFF
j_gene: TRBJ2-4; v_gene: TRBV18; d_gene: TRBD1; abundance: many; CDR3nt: TGTGCCAGCTCACTCCGGGACAGGGGGCAAAACATTCAGTACTTC; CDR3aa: CASSLRDRGQNIQYF
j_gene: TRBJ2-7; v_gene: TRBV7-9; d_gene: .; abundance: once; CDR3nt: TGTGCCAGCAGCCGAGGACCCGAACCCTACGAGCAGTACTTC; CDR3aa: CASSRGPEPYEQYF
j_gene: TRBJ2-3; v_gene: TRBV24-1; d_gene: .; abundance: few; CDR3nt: TGTGCCACCAGTGCGGGGCAGACTAGCACAGATACGCAGTATTTT; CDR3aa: CATSAGQTSTDTQYF
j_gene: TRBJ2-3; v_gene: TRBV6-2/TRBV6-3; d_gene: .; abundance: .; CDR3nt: TGTGCCAGCAGTCCGTCCCTGACTAGTCCTACGCAGTATTTT; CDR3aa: CASSPSLTSPTQYF
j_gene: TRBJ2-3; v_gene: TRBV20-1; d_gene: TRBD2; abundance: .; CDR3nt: TGCAGTGCTATACTAGCGGGAGAAGATACGCAGTATTTT; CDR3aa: CSAILAGEDTQYF
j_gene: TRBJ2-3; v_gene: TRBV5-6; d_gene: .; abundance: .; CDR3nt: TGTGCCAGCAGCGCCAGGGCTTCGAGCACAGATACGCAGTATTTT; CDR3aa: CASSARASSTDTQYF
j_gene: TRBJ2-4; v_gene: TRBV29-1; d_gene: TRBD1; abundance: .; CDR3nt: TGCAGCGTTGAAATCCCCCAGACAGGGAAAAACATTCAGTACTTC; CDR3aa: CSVEIPQTGKNIQYF
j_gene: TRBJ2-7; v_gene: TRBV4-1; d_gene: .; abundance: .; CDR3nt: TGCGCCAGCAGCCAAGGCCCCGGGAGCGCCGAGCAGTACTTC; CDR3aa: CASSQGPGSAEQYF
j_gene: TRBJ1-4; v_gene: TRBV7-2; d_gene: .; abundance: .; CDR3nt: TGTGCCAGCAGCCCCGTGGGGGCGGTTAATGAAAAACTGTTTTTT; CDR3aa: CASSPVGAVNEKLFF
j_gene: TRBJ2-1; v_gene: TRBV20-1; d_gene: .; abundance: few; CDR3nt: TGCAGTGCTTTTAGACAGGTTGAGCAGTTCTTC; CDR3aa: CSAFRQVEQFF
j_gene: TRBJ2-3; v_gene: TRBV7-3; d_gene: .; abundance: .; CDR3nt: TGTGCCAGCAGCTCCGGACGCGGGATAGGTACGCAGTATTTT; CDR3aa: CASSSGRGIGTQYF
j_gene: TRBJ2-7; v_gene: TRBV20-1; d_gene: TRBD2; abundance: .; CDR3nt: TGCAGTGCTAGAGATCCACTAGCGGGAAATCAGGACGAGCAGTACTTC; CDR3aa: CSARDPLAGNQDEQYF
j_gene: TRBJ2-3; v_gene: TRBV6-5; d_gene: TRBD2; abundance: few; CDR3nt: TGTGCCAGCAGTTACTCGAGTGGACTAGTACCAGATACGCAGTATTTT; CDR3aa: CASSYSSGLVPDTQYF
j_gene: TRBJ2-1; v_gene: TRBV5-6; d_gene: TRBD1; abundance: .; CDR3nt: TGTGCCAGCAGCTTGGCCGTCCGGACAGGGTACAGTGAGCAGTTCTTC; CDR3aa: CASSLAVRTGYSEQFF
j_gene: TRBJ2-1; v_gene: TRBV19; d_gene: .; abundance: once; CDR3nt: TGTGCCAGTAGACTTAAGACAGGCCCCAATGAGCAGTTCTTC; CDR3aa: CASRLKTGPNEQFF
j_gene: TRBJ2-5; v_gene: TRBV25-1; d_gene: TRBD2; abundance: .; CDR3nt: TGTGCCAGCAGTGATGGTGCGGGAGGGCTAGAGGAGACCCAGTACTTC; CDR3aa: CASSDGAGGLEETQYF
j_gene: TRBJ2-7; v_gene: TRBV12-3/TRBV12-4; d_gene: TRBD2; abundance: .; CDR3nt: TGTGCCAGCAGTACAGCCGGGACTAGTATCCGGGACGAGCAGTACTTC; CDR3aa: CASSTAGTSIRDEQYF
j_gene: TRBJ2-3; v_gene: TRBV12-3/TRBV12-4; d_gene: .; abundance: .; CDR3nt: TGTGCCACCTCATCCTGGGGGGTAGGCGATACGCAGTATTTT; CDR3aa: CATSSWGVGDTQYF
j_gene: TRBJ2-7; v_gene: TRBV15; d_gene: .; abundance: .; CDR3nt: TGTGCCACCAGCACCAGAAGTACGGGCGAGCAGTACTTC; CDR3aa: CATSTRSTGEQYF
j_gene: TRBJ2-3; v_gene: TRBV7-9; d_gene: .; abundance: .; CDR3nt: TGTGCCAGCAGCTTAGACCGGAGAGATACGCAGTATTTT; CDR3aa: CASSLDRRDTQYF
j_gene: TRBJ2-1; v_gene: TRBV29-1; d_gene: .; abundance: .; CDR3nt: TGCAGCGTAGTGCCTACGTATGCAAGAGACAATGAGCAGTTCTTC; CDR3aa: CSVVPTYARDNEQFF
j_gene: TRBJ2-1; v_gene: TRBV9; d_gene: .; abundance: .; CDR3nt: TGTGCCAGCAGCGTAGGGGCGGGTTACAATGAGCAGTTCTTC; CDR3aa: CASSVGAGYNEQFF
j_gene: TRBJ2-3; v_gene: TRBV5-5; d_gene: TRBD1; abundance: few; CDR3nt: TGTGCCAGCAGCCTAGGACAGGGGGCGAGCACAGATACGCAGTATTTT; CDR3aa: CASSLGQGASTDTQYF
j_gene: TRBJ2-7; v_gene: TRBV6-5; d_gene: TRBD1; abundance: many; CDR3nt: TGTGCCAGCAACCGCGGACGACAGGGGGCCTACGAGCAGTACTTC; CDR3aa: CASNRGRQGAYEQYF
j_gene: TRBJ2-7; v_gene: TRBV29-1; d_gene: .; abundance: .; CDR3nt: TGCAGCGCACAGTCCCGGGACGGGTCCTACGAGCAGTACTTC; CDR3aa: CSAQSRDGSYEQYF
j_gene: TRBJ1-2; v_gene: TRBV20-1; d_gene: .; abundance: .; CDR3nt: TGCAGTGCTTTGCCCCTCAGACAGTCACACTTCTATGGCTACACCTTC; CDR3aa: CSALPLRQSHFYGYTF
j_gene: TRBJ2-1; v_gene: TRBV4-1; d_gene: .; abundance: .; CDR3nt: TGCGCCAGTAGCCAAGAATGGGAGAGCTACAATGAGCAGTTCTTC; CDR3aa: CASSQEWESYNEQFF
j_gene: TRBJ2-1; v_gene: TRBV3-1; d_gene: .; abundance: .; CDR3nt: TGTGCCAGCAGCCAAGGTCCTCGCGGGGCCTACAATGAGCAGTTCTTC; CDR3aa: CASSQGPRGAYNEQFF
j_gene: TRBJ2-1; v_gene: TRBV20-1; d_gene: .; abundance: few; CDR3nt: TGCAGTGCGGAACCGGAACAGGGACTTTACAATGAGCAGTTCTTC; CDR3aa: CSAEPEQGLYNEQFF
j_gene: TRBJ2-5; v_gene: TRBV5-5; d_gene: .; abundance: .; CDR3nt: TGTGCCAGCAGCTTGGTGGCTCTCCAAGAGACCCAGTACTTC; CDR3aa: CASSLVALQETQYF
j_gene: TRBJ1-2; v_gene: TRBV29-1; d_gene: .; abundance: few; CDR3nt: TGCAGCGTTGACCAGGGCAGCGAGGACAAAAACTATGGCTACACCTTC; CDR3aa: CSVDQGSEDKNYGYTF
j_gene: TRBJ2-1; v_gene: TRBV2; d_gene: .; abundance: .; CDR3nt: TGTGCCAGCAGCCCCCTAGCGGAGCAGTTCTTC; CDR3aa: CASSPLAEQFF
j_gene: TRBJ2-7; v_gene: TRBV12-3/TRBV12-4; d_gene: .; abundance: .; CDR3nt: TGTGCCAGCAGCTCAATCTCCTACGAGCAGTACTTC; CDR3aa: CASSSISYEQYF
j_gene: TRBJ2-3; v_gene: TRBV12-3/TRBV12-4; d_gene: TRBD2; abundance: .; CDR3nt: TGTGCCAGCAGTTTAGTCAGCGGGAGACGGACAGATACGCAGTATTTT; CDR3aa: CASSLVSGRRTDTQYF
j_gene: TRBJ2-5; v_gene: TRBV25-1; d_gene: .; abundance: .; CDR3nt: TGTGCCAGCAGTGAATTCCATGAGCAGTACTTC; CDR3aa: CASSEFHEQYF
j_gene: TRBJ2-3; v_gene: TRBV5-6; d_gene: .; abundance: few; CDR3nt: TGTGCCAGCAAAAGGCTAAGTGCCACAGATACGCAGTATTTT; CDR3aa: CASKRLSATDTQYF
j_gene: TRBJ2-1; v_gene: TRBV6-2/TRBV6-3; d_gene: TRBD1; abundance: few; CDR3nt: TGTGCCAGCAACACAGGGGGTCGCGATGAGCAGTTCTTC; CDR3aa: CASNTGGRDEQFF
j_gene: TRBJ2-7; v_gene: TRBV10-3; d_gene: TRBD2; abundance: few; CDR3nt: TGTGCCACCGTACAAGCGGGAGGAACCGAGCAGTACTTC; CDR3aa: CATVQAGGTEQYF
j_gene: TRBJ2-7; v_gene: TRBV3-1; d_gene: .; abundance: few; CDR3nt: TGTGCCAGCAGCCCCTCCCTCCACCTACTCTACGAGCAGTACTTC; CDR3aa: CASSPSLHLLYEQYF
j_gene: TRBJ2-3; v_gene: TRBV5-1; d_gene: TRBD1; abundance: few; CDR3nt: TGCGCCAGCAGCTGGACAGGGGATACGCAGTATTTT; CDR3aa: CASSWTGDTQYF
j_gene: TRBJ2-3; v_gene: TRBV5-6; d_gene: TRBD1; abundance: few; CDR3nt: TGTGCCAGCAGCTTGTCCGCCATCCGACCCGGGACAGGGCGTGCGACAGATACGCAGTATTTT; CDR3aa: CASSLSAIRPGTGRATDTQYF
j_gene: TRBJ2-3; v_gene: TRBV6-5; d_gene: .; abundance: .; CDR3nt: TGTGCCAGCAGTTCCGACCCCGGGGCAGATACGCAGTATTTT; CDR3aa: CASSSDPGADTQYF
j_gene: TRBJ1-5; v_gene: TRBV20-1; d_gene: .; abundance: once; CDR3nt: TGCAGTGCTAGAGGGGGACCTAATCAGCCCCAGCATTTT; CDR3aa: CSARGGPNQPQHF
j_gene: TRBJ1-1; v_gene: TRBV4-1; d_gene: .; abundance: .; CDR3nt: TGCGCCAGCAGCCAAGATTGGGGGGGCACTGAAGCTTTCTTT; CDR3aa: CASSQDWGGTEAFF
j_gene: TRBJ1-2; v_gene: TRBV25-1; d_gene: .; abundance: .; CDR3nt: TGTGCCAGCAGTGAGGTCGGGGGATATGGCTACACCTTC; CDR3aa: CASSEVGGYGYTF
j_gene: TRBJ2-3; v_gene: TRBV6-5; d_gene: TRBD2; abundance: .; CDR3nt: TGTGCCAGCAGCCGGAAAGCGGGGGAGGGGATAGATACGCAGTATTTT; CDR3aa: CASSRKAGEGIDTQYF
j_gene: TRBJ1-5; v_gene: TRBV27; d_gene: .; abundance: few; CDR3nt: TGTGCCAGCAGTTTTCTGGGCACGCAGCCCCAGCATTTT; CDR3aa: CASSFLGTQPQHF